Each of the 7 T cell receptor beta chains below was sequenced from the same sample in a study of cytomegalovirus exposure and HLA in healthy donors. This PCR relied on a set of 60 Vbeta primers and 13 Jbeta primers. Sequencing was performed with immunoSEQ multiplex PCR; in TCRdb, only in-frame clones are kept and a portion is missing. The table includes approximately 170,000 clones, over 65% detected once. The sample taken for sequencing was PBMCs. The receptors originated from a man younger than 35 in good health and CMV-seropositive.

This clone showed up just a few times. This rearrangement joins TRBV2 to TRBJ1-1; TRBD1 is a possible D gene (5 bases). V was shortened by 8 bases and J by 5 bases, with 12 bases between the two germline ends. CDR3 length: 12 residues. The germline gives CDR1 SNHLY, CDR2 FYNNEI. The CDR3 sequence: CASRREATEAFF. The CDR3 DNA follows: TGTGCCAGCCGCAGGGAAGCGACTGAAGCTTTCTTT.

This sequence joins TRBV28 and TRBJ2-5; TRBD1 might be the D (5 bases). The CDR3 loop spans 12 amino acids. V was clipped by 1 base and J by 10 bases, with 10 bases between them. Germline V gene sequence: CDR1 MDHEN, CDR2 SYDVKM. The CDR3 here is CASSLLGQGQYF. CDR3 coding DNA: TGTGCCAGCAGTTTATTGGGTCAGGGCCAGTACTTC.

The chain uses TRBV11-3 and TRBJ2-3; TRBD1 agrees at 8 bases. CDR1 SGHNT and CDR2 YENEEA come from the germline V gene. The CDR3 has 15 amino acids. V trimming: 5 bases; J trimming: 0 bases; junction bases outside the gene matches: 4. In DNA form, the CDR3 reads TGTGCCAGCAGCCCTCGACAGGGGAGCACAGATACGCAGTATTTT. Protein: CASSPRQGSTDTQYF. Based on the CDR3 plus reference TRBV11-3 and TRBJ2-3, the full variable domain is EAGVVQSPRYKIIEKKQPVAFWCNPISGHNTLYWYLQNLGQGPELLIRYENEEAVDDSQLPKDRFSAERLKGVDSTLKIQPAELGDSAVYLCASSPRQGSTDTQYFGPGTRLTVL.

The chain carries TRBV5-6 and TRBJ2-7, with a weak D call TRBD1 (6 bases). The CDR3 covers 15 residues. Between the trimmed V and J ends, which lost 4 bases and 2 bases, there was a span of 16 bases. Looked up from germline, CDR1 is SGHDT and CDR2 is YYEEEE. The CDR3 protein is CASSPAQGGPYEQYV. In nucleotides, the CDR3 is TGTGCCAGCAGCCCGGCACAGGGCGGACCCTACGAGCAGTACGTC.

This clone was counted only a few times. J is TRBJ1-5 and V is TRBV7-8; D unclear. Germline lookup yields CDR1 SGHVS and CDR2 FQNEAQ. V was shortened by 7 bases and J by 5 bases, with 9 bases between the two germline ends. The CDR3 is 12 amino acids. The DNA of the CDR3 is TGTGCCAGCAAGACTCCCGATCAGCCCCAGCATTTT. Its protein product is CASKTPDQPQHF.

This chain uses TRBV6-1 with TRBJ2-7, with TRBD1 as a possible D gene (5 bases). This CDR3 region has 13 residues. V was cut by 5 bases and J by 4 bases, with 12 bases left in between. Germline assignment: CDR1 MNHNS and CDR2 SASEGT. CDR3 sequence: CASSPTDRYEQYV. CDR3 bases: TGTGCCAGCAGTCCGACAGATAGGTACGAGCAGTACGTC.

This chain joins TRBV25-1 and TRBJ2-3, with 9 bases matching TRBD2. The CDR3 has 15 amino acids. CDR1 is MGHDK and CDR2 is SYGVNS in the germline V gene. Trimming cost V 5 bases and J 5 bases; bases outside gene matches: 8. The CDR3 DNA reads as TGTGCCAGCAGTCGCGGCGGGGGGGCTGGAGATACGCAGTATTTT. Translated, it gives CASSRGGGAGDTQYF.